These 17 T cell receptor beta chains share one sample of origin, sequenced in a study of CD4+ T cells in melanoma. Generated by immunoSEQ multiplex PCR, the TCRdb table keeps only in-frame clones and is missing some. The top ten hold roughly 4.4% of the sample, which has tens of thousands of clones, over 60% seen once. What was sequenced was tumor tissue. Receptors were obtained from a human donor with melanoma.

This clone was seen only a few times. The chain carries TRBV30 and TRBJ1-2; D unclear. The V and J ends lost 0 bases and 5 bases respectively, with 7 bases between them. The CDR3 spans 12 residues. Per the germline V gene, CDR1 is GTSNPN and CDR2 is SVGIG (reference sequence). In DNA, the CDR3 is TGTGCCTGGAGTGTATCTCCATATGGCTACACCTTC. It is translated as CAWSVSPYGYTF.

The sample holds one count of this clone. The chain links TRBV21-1 to TRBJ1-1; the DNA was not compared with TRBD1, the D call given in the table. TRBV21-1 is a pseudogene locus. The CDR3 length is 15 residues. The CDR3 bases are TGTGCCAGCAGCCCCCGGACAGGGTTGAACACTGAAGCTTTCTTT. Its protein is CASSPRTGLNTEAFF.

The chain recombines TRBV28 with TRBJ1-2, with a possible D match to TRBD1 (5 bases). The germline gives CDR1 MDHEN, CDR2 SYDVKM. Trimming removed 6 bases at V and 4 bases at J, with 21 bases between. The CDR3 is 16 residues long. The CDR3 loop is CASSSDHDSKFYGYTF. The CDR3 coding sequence is TGTGCCAGCAGCTCAGATCATGACAGTAAATTCTATGGCTACACCTTC.

This chain links TRBV30 with TRBJ1-4; perhaps TRBD1 as D (6 bases). This CDR3 is 15 amino acids long. The germline gives CDR1 GTSNPN, CDR2 SVGIG (reference sequence). Trimming took 6 bases from V and 0 from J, leaving 14 bases between them. The CDR3 nucleotides read TGTGCCTGCCATCCTCGGACAGCAACTAATGAAAAACTGTTTTTT. Translation gives CACHPRTATNEKLFF.

The gene calls are TRBV5-5 and TRBJ1-2; 8 bases are shared with TRBD1. From germline, CDR1 is SGHKS and CDR2 YYEKEE (reference sequence). Trimming cost V 1 base and J 3 bases; bases outside gene matches: 11. The CDR3 is 17 residues long. The CDR3 loop is CASSLFRTGNVDYGYTF. The CDR3, as DNA: TGTGCCAGCAGCTTGTTTAGGACAGGGAACGTGGACTATGGCTACACCTTC.

The V call is TRBV11-2, the J call TRBJ2-3; possibly TRBD1 for D (6 bases). The CDR3 runs to 15 residues. Germline V gene lookup returns CDR1 SGHAT and CDR2 FQNNGV. The germline V and J ends were trimmed by 5 bases and 3 bases, with 15 bases remaining between them. CDR3 DNA sequence: TGTGCCAGCAGCCCCGCTGGGCAGGGGACAGATACGCAGTATTTT. Translating gives CASSPAGQGTDTQYF.

V usage is TRBV14 and J usage is TRBJ1-5; no definite D call. Trimming cost V 0 bases and J 6 bases, with 6 bases left between them. CDR1 and CDR2 (germline): SGHDN, FVKESK. CDR3 size: 13 residues. The CDR3 region is CASSQDWGQPQHF. The CDR3 region has the DNA TGTGCCAGCAGCCAAGATTGGGGTCAGCCCCAGCATTTT. Complete variable domain (other parts from reference TRBV14 and TRBJ1-5): EAGVTQFPSHSVIEKGQTVTLRCDPISGHDNLYWYRRVMGKEIKFLLHFVKESKQDESGMPNNRFLAERTGGTYSTLKVQPAELEDSGVYFCASSQDWGQPQHFGDGTRLSIL.

The V call is TRBV11-2, the J call TRBJ2-3; D possibly matches TRBD1 or TRBD2 (5 bases each). From germline, CDR1 is SGHAT and CDR2 FQNNGV. The CDR3 sequence is 16 residues long. Trimming cost V 2 bases and J 2 bases, with 14 bases left between them. CDR3 DNA sequence: TGTGCCAGCAGCTTAAAGCGGTGGGGGACCACAGATACGCAGTATTTT. Its protein product is CASSLKRWGTTDTQYF. The whole variable domain, remainder taken from reference TRBV11-2 and TRBJ2-3, is EAGVAQSPRYKIIEKRQSVAFWCNPISGHATLYWYQQILGQGPKLLIQFQNNGVVDDSQLPKDRFSAERLKGVDSTLKIQPAKLEDSAVYLCASSLKRWGTTDTQYFGPGTRLTVL.

Notes on this clone: This sample also contains other DNA sequences that code for the same CDR3. The CDR3 region is CASSLGGEQYF. Here the CDR3 DNA reads TGCGCCAGCAGCCTTGGGGGCGAGCAGTACTTC. V gene TRBV5-1 combines with J gene TRBJ2-5, with D perhaps being TRBD1 or TRBD2 (5 bases each). The DNA end lines up better with TRBJ2-7; the J call may be wrong. The CDR3 sequence is 11 residues long. Germline V lookup: CDR1 SGHRS, CDR2 YFSETQ.

The CDR3 spells CASNNRGETQYF. CDR3 nucleotide sequence: TGTGCCAGCAACAACAGGGGGGAGACCCAGTACTTC. The rearrangement joins TRBV6-1 to TRBJ2-5, with 8 nucleotides matching TRBD1. In germline, CDR1 is MNHNS, CDR2 SASEGT. V lost 7 bases and J lost 5; bases outside the gene matches: 3. The CDR3 is made up of 12 amino acids.

The chain employs TRBV7-2 and TRBJ1-4; tentatively, D is TRBD1 (5 bases). CDR3 size: 12 residues. V lost 2 bases and J 7 bases, leaving 5 bases between the germline ends. Germline-derived CDR1 and CDR2 are SGHTA and FQGNSA. In nucleotides, the CDR3 is TGTGCCAGCAGCTTAAGGGGTGAAAAACTGTTTTTT. Amino acid sequence: CASSLRGEKLFF. Looking up the rest from reference TRBV7-2 and TRBJ1-4 gives the full variable domain: GAGVSQSPSNKVTEKGKDVELRCDPISGHTALYWYRQSLGQGLEFLIYFQGNSAPDKSGLPSDRFSAERTGGSVSTLTIQRTQQEDSAVYLCASSLRGEKLFFGSGTQLSVL.

The chain employs TRBV5-1 and TRBJ2-3; 13 bases line up with TRBD2. With V trimmed by 5 bases and J by 0 bases, 3 bases remained unmatched. The length of the CDR3 is 16 residues. CDR1 and CDR2 from the germline V gene are SGHRS and YFSETQ. As DNA, the CDR3 is TGCGCCAGCAGGGGGACTAGCGGGGATAGCACAGATACGCAGTATTTT. Protein: CASRGTSGDSTDTQYF.

V is TRBV15 and J is TRBJ2-1, with D maybe TRBD2 (7 bases). V lost 1 base and J 7 bases, leaving 17 bases between the germline ends. The CDR3 runs 16 residues. From germline, CDR1 is LNHNV and CDR2 YYDKDF (reference sequence). CDR3 sequence: CATSRVGGVLRNEQFF. CDR3 DNA sequence: TGTGCCACCAGCAGAGTAGGGGGGGTCCTTAGGAATGAGCAGTTCTTC.

CDR3 sequence: CASSGGQTNLPLHF. The CDR3 DNA reads as TGTGCCAGCAGCGGAGGACAGACGAACCTCCCCTTGCATTTT. The chain carries TRBV7-9 and TRBJ1-5; perhaps TRBD1 as D (6 bases). The length of the CDR3 is 14 residues. The V end lost 5 bases, the J end lost 15 bases, and 23 bases lay between the germline ends. The V gene's germline CDR1 is SEHNR and CDR2 FQNEAQ (reference sequence).

This rearrangement joins TRBV7-6 to TRBJ1-1; no reliable D call. Germline lookup yields CDR1 SGHVS and CDR2 FNYEAQ. The CDR3 runs to 12 residues. With 4 bases removed from V and 6 bases from J, the gap between germline ends came to 9 bases. The CDR3 sequence is CASSSMGPEAFF. CDR3 nucleotides: TGTGCCAGCAGCTCTATGGGCCCTGAAGCTTTCTTT.

This chain connects TRBV4-3 to TRBJ1-4, with D perhaps TRBD1 (5 bases). This CDR3 spans 15 amino acids. The germline V and J ends were trimmed by 2 bases and 4 bases, with 11 bases remaining between them. Germline V CDR1 and CDR2: LGHNA, YSLEER. The CDR3 nucleotides read TGCGCCAGCAGCCAACAGGGAGCTATTAATGAAAAACTGTTTTTT. This gives the protein CASSQQGAINEKLFF.

The chain uses TRBV5-5 and TRBJ1-3; a weak D match, TRBD1 (5 bases). The germline V gene encodes CDR1 SGHKS and CDR2 YYEKEE (reference sequence). The CDR3 is 15 amino acids. The V gene lost 4 bases and the J gene lost 0 bases, with 11 bases spanning the gap. DNA of the CDR3: TGTGCCAGCAGCCGGGACTTTTTCTCTGGAAACACCATATATTTT. Translated, it gives CASSRDFFSGNTIYF.